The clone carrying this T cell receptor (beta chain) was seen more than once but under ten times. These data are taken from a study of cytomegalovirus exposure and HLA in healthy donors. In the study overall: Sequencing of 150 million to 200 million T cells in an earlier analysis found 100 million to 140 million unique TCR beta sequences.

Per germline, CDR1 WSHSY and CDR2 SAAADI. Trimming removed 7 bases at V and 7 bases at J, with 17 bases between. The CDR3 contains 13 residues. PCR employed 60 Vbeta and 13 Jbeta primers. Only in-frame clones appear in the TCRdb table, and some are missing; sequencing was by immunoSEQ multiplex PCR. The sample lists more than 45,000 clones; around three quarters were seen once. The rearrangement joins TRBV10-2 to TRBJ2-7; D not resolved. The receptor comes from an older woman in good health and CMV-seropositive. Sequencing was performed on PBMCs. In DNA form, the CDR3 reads TGCGCCAGCACCCCGACACCCAGTTCGGAGCAGTACTTC. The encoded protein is CASTPTPSSEQYF.